The entry below gives a single T cell receptor beta chain sequence along with its context. This specimen comes from a study of blood T cell repertoires in COVID-19. Clones were sequenced by immunoSEQ multiplex PCR, and TCRdb holds only the in-frame ones, with some missing. The sample includes more than 150,000 clones, around 79% seen only once; the top ten take less than 15%. The V gene lost 9 bases and the J gene lost 7 bases, with 16 bases spanning the gap. The CDR3 runs 14 residues. CDR1 is MNHEY, CDR2 SMNVEV, per germline (reference sequence). This chain uses TRBV27 with TRBJ1-6; maybe TRBD1 (6 bases). The clonotype comes from a man aged 50 or older who had recovered from COVID-19. Sample: peripheral blood. CDR3 sequence reads: CASRGGRENSPLHF. In DNA form, the CDR3 reads TGTGCCAGTAGGGGGGGGCGAGAAAATTCACCCCTCCACTTT.